Listed below are T cell receptor beta chains from one sample, sequenced in a study of blood T cell repertoires in COVID-19. Profiled with immunoSEQ multiplex PCR; TCRdb holds only in-frame clones, not every one. Of 140,000 to 150,000 clones in the sample, approximately 81% were seen once. The material sequenced was peripheral blood. The source is a human donor with acute or convalescent COVID-19. The donor label of this sample is uncertain. Both conserved end residues are part of each CDR3. A D gene is named only where the DNA matches it firmly. Some rows mark clone size as missing; the rest say once, few, many or name a class of expanded clone.

D gene	clone size	V gene	J gene	CDR3 DNA	CDR3 protein
NA	NA	TRBV10-3	TRBJ2-5	TGTGCCATCAGTGAGTCGGGTTGGAGGGGCGAGACCCAGTACTTC	CAISESGWRGETQYF
TRBD1	NA	TRBV18	TRBJ1-1	TGTGCCAGCTCCCCCGGGACAGGCGGGAAGAACACTGAAGCTTTCTTT	CASSPGTGGKNTEAFF
NA	NA	TRBV5-4	TRBJ2-2	TGTGCCAGCAGCTTGGCTGGCGGGATGGCCACCGGGGAGCTGTTTTTT	CASSLAGGMATGELFF
NA	NA	TRBV19	TRBJ1-4	TGTGCCAGTAGCCACACAGGGAGGGATGAAAAACTGTTTTTT	CASSHTGRDEKLFF
NA	few	TRBV19	TRBJ1-6	TGTGCCAGTAGCTTGGCTAGTGATAATTCACCCCTCCACTTT	CASSLASDNSPLHF
TRBD1	NA	TRBV5-4	TRBJ1-2	TGTGCCAGCAGCTTCGGGACAGACCAAGAAAAAACCTTC	CASSFGTDQEKTF
NA	NA	TRBV6-2/TRBV6-3	TRBJ2-3	TGTGCCAGCAGTTATGGAGGATATACAGATACGCAGTATTTT	CASSYGGYTDTQYF
NA	NA	TRBV5-6	TRBJ1-1	TGTGCCAGCAGCAACGGGTTGAACACTGAAGCTTTCTTT	CASSNGLNTEAFF
NA	NA	TRBV7-9	TRBJ1-2	TGTGCCAGCAATGGGGCGGACAGAGCTAACTATGGCTACACCTTC	CASNGADRANYGYTF
NA	NA	TRBV6-5	TRBJ1-1	TGTGCCAGCAGTTCCCCGGTGATGAACACTGAAGCTTTCTTT	CASSSPVMNTEAFF
NA	NA	TRBV27	TRBJ2-3	TGTGCCAGCAGTTTATCCCGGACAGTAGATACGCAGTATTTT	CASSLSRTVDTQYF
NA	NA	TRBV2	TRBJ1-6	TGTGCCAGCAGTGAATTCGGGAGATTTGTGGCACCCCTCCACTTT	CASSEFGRFVAPLHF
NA	NA	TRBV7-8	TRBJ1-4	TGTGCCAGCAGCCGCGGGGGGGAAAAACTGTTTTTT	CASSRGGEKLFF
NA	NA	TRBV7-2	TRBJ1-2	TGTGCCAGCAGCCTTGCTGACCGGGGAGCTAACTATGGCTACACCTTC	CASSLADRGANYGYTF
TRBD1	NA	TRBV5-1	TRBJ1-1	TGCGCCAGCAGCTTGGGAGCAGGGGGCCTCACTGAAGCTTTCTTT	CASSLGAGGLTEAFF
TRBD1	NA	TRBV19	TRBJ1-5	TGTGCCAGCGCCGGACAGGCCCCCAATCAGCCCCAGCATTTT	CASAGQAPNQPQHF
NA	NA	TRBV9	TRBJ2-3	TGTGCCAGCAGCGTAGGTGGACTTCTCACAGATACGCAGTATTTT	CASSVGGLLTDTQYF
TRBD1	NA	TRBV19	TRBJ2-1	TGTGCCAGTAGTATCGGGACAGCGGATTACAATGAGCAGTTCTTC	CASSIGTADYNEQFF
TRBD1	NA	TRBV3-1/TRBV3-2	TRBJ1-6	TGTGCCAGCAGCCACCTCCCGGGACAGGGTTCACCCCTCCACTTT	CASSHLPGQGSPLHF
NA	few	TRBV10-2	TRBJ1-2	TGCGCCAGCAGTGAGTCAGGCAGGAACTATGGCTACACCTTC	CASSESGRNYGYTF
TRBD1	NA	TRBV28	TRBJ1-5	TGTGCCAGCAGGTATGACAGGGAGGATCGGATCAAGCCCCAGCATTTT	CASRYDREDRIKPQHF
NA	NA	TRBV3-1/TRBV3-2	TRBJ1-2	TGTGCCAGCAGCCAAGAGGGGGGAAACTATGGCTACACCTTC	CASSQEGGNYGYTF
TRBD1	few	TRBV3-1/TRBV3-2	TRBJ1-1	TGTGCCAGCAGCCGAGGACAGGGTTACACTGAAGCTTTCTTT	CASSRGQGYTEAFF
TRBD1	NA	TRBV7-2	TRBJ2-1	TGTGCCAGCAGCTTAGCCCACAGGGGTGGTAATGAGCAGTTCTTC	CASSLAHRGGNEQFF
NA	NA	TRBV30	TRBJ2-2	TGTGCCTGGACCGGACCGCCCGGCAGGGCCGGGGAGCTGTTTTTT	CAWTGPPGRAGELFF
NA	NA	TRBV5-5	TRBJ1-5	TGTGCCAGCAGCTACAGGGACGATCAGCCCCAGCATTTT	CASSYRDDQPQHF
NA	NA	TRBV5-5	TRBJ2-5	TGTGCCAGCAGCTTGGGAGGGATTGGAGGGACCCAGTACTTC	CASSLGGIGGTQYF
NA	NA	TRBV6-5	TRBJ2-7	TGTGCCAGCTCGGGACAAGGGACCTGGGAGCAGTACTTC	CASSGQGTWEQYF
TRBD1	NA	TRBV5-1	TRBJ1-6	TGCGCCAGCAGCTTGCCTCGGACAGGGGAGAATTCACCCCTCCACTTT	CASSLPRTGENSPLHF
NA	NA	TRBV12-3/TRBV12-4	TRBJ1-4	TGTGCCAGTACAGGGTGGGGTGAAAAACTGTTTTTT	CASTGWGEKLFF
NA	NA	TRBV30	TRBJ1-1	TGTGCCTGGAGTGTACGGGGGGCGCGTACTGAAGCTTTCTTT	CAWSVRGARTEAFF
NA	NA	TRBV2	TRBJ1-5	TGTGCCAGCAGTCCGCAGGTTAGCAATCAGCCCCAGCATTTT	CASSPQVSNQPQHF
TRBD2	NA	TRBV7-2	TRBJ2-1	TGTGCCAGCAGCTTAGATTTAGCGGGAGGGCCTCAGTTCTTC	CASSLDLAGGPQFF
TRBD1	NA	TRBV7-9	TRBJ2-1	TGTGCCAGCAGCTGGACAGGGAGTGAGCAGTTCTTC	CASSWTGSEQFF
NA	NA	TRBV19	TRBJ2-7	TGTGCCAGTAGTATTGACACCGACTACGAGCAGTACTTC	CASSIDTDYEQYF
NA	NA	TRBV18	TRBJ1-3	TGTGCCAGCTCACCGGCAGGACTCCCGAGCTCTGGAAACACCATATATTTT	CASSPAGLPSSGNTIYF
TRBD1	NA	TRBV28	TRBJ2-4	TGTGCCAGCAGCCTCTACGGACAGGGAGGATACATTCAGTACTTC	CASSLYGQGGYIQYF
NA	NA	TRBV5-1	TRBJ1-1	TGCGCCAGCAGCTTAGTTCCCAGGCAGGATACTGAAGCTTTCTTT	CASSLVPRQDTEAFF
TRBD2	NA	TRBV9	TRBJ2-1	TGTGCCAGCAGCACCGGCGGGAGCTCCTACAATGAGCAGTTCTTC	CASSTGGSSYNEQFF
NA	NA	TRBV12-5	TRBJ1-6	TGTGCTAGTGGAATGGCGGACTTCGGTTCACCCCTCCACTTT	CASGMADFGSPLHF
TRBD1	once	TRBV4-1	TRBJ1-4	TGCGCCAGCAGCCAACCGGACAGGGCTACTGAAAAACTGTTTTTT	CASSQPDRATEKLFF